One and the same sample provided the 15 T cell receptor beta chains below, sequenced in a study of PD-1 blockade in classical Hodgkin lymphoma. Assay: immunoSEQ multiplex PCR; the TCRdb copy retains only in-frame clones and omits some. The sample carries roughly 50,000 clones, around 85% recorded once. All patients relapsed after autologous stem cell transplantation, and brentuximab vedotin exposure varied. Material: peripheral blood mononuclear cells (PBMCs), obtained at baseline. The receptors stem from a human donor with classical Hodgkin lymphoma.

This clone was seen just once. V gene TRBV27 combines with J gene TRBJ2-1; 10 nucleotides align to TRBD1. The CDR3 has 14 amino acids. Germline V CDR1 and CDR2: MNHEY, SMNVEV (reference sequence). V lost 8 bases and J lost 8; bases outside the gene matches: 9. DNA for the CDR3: TGTGCCAGCGGACGACAGGGGGCTGGAGATGAGCAGTTCTTC. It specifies CASGRQGAGDEQFF.

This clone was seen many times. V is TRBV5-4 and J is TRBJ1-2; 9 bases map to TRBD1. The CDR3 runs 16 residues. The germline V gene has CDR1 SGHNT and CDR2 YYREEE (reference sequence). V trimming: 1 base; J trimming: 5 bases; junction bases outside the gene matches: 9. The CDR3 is CASSLRGGTGSYGYTF. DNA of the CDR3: TGTGCCAGCAGCTTGCGAGGAGGGACAGGGTCGTATGGCTACACCTTC.

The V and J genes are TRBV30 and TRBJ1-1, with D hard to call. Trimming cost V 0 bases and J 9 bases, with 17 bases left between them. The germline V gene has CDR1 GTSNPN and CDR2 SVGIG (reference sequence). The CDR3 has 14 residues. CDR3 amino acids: CAWSVRLDGGKAFF. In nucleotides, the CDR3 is TGTGCCTGGAGTGTACGTTTGGACGGAGGTAAAGCTTTCTTT.

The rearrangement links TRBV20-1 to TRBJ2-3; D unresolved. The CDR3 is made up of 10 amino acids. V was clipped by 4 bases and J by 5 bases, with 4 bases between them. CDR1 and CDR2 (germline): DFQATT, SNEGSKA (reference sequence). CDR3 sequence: CSAIQDTQYF. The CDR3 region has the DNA TGCAGTGCTATTCAAGATACGCAGTATTTT.

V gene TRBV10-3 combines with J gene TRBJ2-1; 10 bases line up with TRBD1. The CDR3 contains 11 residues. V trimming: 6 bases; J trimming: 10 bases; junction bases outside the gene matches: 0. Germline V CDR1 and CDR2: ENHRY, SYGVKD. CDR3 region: CAIRGQGEQFF. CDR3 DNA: TGTGCCATCAGGGGACAGGGGGAGCAGTTCTTC.

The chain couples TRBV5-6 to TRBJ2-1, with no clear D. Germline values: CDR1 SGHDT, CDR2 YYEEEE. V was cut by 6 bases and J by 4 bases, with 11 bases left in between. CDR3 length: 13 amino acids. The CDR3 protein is CASTTDKYNEQFF. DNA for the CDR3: TGTGCCAGCACTACTGACAAGTACAATGAGCAGTTCTTC.

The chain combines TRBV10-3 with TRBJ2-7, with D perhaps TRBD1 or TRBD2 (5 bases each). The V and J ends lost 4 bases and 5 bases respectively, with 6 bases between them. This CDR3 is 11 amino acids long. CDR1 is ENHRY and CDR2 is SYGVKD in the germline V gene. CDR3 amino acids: CAISVGDEQYF. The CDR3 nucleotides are TGTGCCATCAGTGTGGGGGACGAGCAGTACTTC.

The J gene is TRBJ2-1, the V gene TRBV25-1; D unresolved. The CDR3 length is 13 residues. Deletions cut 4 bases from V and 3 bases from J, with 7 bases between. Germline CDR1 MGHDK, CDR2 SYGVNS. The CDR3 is CASSGHNYNEQFF. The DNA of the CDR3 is TGTGCCAGCAGTGGGCACAACTACAATGAGCAGTTCTTC.

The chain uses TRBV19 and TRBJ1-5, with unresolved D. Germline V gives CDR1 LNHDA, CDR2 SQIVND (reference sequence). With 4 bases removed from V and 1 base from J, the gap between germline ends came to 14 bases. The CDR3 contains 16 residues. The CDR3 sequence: CASSSGGWESNQPQHF. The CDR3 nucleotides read TGTGCCAGTAGTAGTGGAGGGTGGGAAAGCAATCAGCCCCAGCATTTT.

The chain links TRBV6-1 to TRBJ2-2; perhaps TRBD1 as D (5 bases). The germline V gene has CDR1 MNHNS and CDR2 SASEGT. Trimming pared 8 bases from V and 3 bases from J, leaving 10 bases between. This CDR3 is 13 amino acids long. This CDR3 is CASHLGDTGELFF. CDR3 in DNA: TGTGCCAGCCATCTAGGGGACACCGGGGAGCTGTTTTTT.

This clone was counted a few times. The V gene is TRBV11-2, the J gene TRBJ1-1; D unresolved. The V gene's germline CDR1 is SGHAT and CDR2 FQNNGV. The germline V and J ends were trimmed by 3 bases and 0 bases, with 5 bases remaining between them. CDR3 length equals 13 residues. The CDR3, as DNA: TGTGCCAGCAGCTTCCATTTGAACACTGAAGCTTTCTTT. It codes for CASSFHLNTEAFF.

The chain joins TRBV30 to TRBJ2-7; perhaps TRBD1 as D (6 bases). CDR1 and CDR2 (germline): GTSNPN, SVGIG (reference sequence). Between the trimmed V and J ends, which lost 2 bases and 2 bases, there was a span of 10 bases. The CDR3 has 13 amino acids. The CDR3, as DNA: TGTGCCTGGAGTACAGGGATAACCTACGAGCAGTACGTC. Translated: CAWSTGITYEQYV.

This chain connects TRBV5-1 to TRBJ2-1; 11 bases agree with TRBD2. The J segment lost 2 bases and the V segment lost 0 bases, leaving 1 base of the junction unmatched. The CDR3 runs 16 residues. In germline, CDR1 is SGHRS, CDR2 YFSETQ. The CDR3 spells CASSLALAGAYNEQFF. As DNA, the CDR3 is TGCGCCAGCAGCTTGGCACTAGCGGGAGCCTACAATGAGCAGTTCTTC. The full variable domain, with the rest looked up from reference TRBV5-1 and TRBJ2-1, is KAGVTQTPRYLIKTRGQQVTLSCSPISGHRSVSWYQQTPGQGLQFLFEYFSETQRNKGNFPGRFSGRQFSNSRSEMNVSTLELGDSALYLCASSLALAGAYNEQFFGPGTRLTVL.

This CDR3 reads CASSPGGPDPTYGYTF. CDR3 in DNA: TGTGCCAGTAGTCCAGGGGGCCCAGACCCCACCTATGGCTACACCTTC. V and J are TRBV19 and TRBJ1-2; 8 positions agree with TRBD1. Germline CDR1 is LNHDA and CDR2 is SQIVND (reference sequence). The CDR3 extends over 16 amino acids. Germline trimming cut 5 bases from V and 4 bases from J; bases unmatched to any gene: 12.

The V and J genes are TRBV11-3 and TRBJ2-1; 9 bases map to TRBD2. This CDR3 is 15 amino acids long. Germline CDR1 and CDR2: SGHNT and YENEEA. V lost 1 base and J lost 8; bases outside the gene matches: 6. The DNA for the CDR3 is TGTGCCAGCAGCTTAGCTGGTAGCGGGAGCGATGAGCAGTTCTTC. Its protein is CASSLAGSGSDEQFF.